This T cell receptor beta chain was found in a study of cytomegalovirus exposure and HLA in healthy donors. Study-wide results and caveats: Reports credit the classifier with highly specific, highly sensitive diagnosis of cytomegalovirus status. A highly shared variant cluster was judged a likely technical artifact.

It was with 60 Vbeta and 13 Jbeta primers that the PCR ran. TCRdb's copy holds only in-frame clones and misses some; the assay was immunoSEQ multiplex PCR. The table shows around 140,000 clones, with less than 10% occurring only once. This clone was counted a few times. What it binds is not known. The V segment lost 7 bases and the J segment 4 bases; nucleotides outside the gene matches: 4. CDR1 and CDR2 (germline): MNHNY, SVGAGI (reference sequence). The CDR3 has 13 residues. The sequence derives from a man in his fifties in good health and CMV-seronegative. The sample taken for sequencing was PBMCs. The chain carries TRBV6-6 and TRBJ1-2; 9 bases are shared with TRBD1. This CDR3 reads CASTQTGGYGYTF. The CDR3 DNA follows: TGTGCCAGCACCCAGACAGGGGGCTATGGCTACACCTTC.